This paragraph covers one T cell receptor beta chain sequence. The junction and the germline gene differ at one end; a read error may be behind it. Researchers barred patients who had uncontrolled infection, other autoimmune disease, pregnancy or lactation. The source material, RNA transcripts, was used to amplify TCR beta CDR3 regions. With the HTBI primer set, the TCR CDR3 went through a first round of RT-PCR. TCRdb re-called the multiplex PCR reads through MiXCR, storing one row per CDR3 protein. The sample holds 650,000 to 800,000 distinct CDR3 sequences, 40% to 55% seen once. CDR1 and CDR2 (germline): SGHVS, FNYEAQ. The CDR3 consists of 13 residues. The data stem from a study of T cells in Graves' hyperthyroidism and ophthalmopathy.

V is TRBV7-6 and J is TRBJ1-2; TRBD1 agrees at 7 bases. Material: peripheral blood or thyroid tissue (not recorded which). The clonotype originates from an adult man with Graves' disease, either hyperthyroidism or ophthalmopathy (not recorded which). CDR3 loop: CASSPGTAYDYTF. In DNA form, the CDR3 reads TGTGCCAGCAGCCCCGGGACAGCCTATGACTACACCTTC.